These T cell receptor beta chains were read from a single sample in a study of T cells after yellow fever vaccination. MiXCR, applied by TCRdb to the 5' RACE reads, yields one record per CDR3 protein. This table has 450,000 to 600,000 distinct CDR3 sequences, roughly 13% appearing once. This material consisted of PBMCs, taken on the day of the yellow fever booster vaccination. The receptors derive from a man between 25 and 39 years old who received the YFV17D yellow fever vaccine. The CDR3 runs from the conserved cysteine through the conserved F or W. The order of the fields is clone size, J gene, D gene, V gene, CDR3 protein, CDR3 DNA. D genes are given only for firm matches. Some rows mark clone size as missing; the rest say once, few, many or name a class of expanded clone.

size: few; J: TRBJ2-5; D: TRBD1; V: TRBV9; CDR3: CASSAPGQGTEETQYF; DNA: TGTGCCAGCAGCGCACCGGGACAGGGGACGGAAGAGACCCAGTACTTC
size: few; J: TRBJ2-1; D: TRBD2; V: TRBV12-3/TRBV12-4; CDR3: CASILGGRTSGGDEQFF; DNA: TGTGCCAGCATTCTAGGAGGTCGGACTAGCGGTGGGGATGAGCAGTTCTTC
size: -; J: TRBJ2-1; D: TRBD2; V: TRBV4-3; CDR3: CASSQVRTSGGNEQFF; DNA: TGCGCCAGCAGCCAAGTTCGGACTAGTGGGGGCAATGAGCAGTTCTTC
size: -; J: TRBJ2-1; D: -; V: TRBV5-1; CDR3: CASSLSSESSYNEQFF; DNA: TGCGCCAGCAGCTTGTCCTCCGAAAGCTCCTACAATGAGCAGTTCTTC
size: few; J: TRBJ1-1; D: TRBD1; V: TRBV18; CDR3: CASSSGQGALNTEAFF; DNA: TGTGCCAGCTCGTCCGGACAGGGGGCGTTGAACACTGAAGCTTTCTTT
size: once; J: TRBJ2-5; D: -; V: TRBV12-3/TRBV12-4; CDR3: CASSLGVARQETQYF; DNA: TGTGCCAGCAGTTTAGGTGTTGCTAGACAAGAGACCCAGTACTTC
size: few; J: TRBJ2-7; D: -; V: TRBV5-8; CDR3: CASSHAGKKGYEQYF; DNA: TGTGCCAGCAGCCATGCTGGGAAGAAGGGTTACGAGCAGTACTTC
size: many; J: TRBJ2-3; D: TRBD2; V: TRBV7-2; CDR3: CASSSTSGRWTDTQYF; DNA: TGTGCCAGCAGCTCTACTAGCGGGAGATGGACTGATACGCAGTATTTT
size: few; J: TRBJ1-1; D: -; V: TRBV6-1; CDR3: CATQPELNTEAFF; DNA: TGTGCCACCCAACCAGAATTGAACACTGAAGCTTTCTTT
size: -; J: TRBJ2-3; D: -; V: TRBV20-1; CDR3: CSASPVPEFTDTQYF; DNA: TGCAGTGCTAGTCCCGTCCCAGAGTTCACAGATACGCAGTATTTT
size: few; J: TRBJ2-3; D: TRBD2; V: TRBV5-1; CDR3: CASSLAAGPITDTQYF; DNA: TGCGCCAGCAGCTTGGCAGCGGGGCCCATCACAGATACGCAGTATTTT